Described below is a single T cell receptor beta chain sequence and its context. Source study methods: Reference gene primer amplification yielded estimated nucleated cell counts. Some clones are missing from TCRdb's copy, which holds only in-frame ones; the method was immunoSEQ multiplex PCR. V and J calls and clone size are given by that table; D and trimming were obtained from the DNA. The table has about 160,000 clones, approximately 85% seen once; the top ten hold about 5.8%. The data belong to a study of blood T cell repertoires in COVID-19. Study-level information: The United States, Italy and Spain supplied acute and convalescent COVID-19 samples. Sources were T cells, B-cell-depleted T cells, or PBMCs; the material itself was cDNA or gDNA.

CDR1 and CDR2 from the germline V gene are SGHRS and YFSETQ. This CDR3 has 17 residues. Trimming cost V 3 bases and J 2 bases; bases outside gene matches: 11. Seattle's cohort entered during active infection and was followed longitudinally. Sequenced input: peripheral blood. V and J are TRBV5-1 and TRBJ1-3; 7 bases are shared with TRBD1. The origin of this receptor is a woman between 50 and 59 years old with COVID-19, enrolled during active disease. CDR3 sequence: CASSSNRQGVPGNTIYF. The DNA for the CDR3 is TGCGCCAGCAGCTCGAACCGACAGGGAGTGCCTGGAAACACCATATATTTT.